What follows is one T cell receptor beta chain and its context. Its antigen is currently unknown. The data originate from a study of metastatic and nonmetastatic thyroid tumors. Study context: Repertoire comparison spanned blood and tumor or nodule tissue of malignant and benign thyroid patients.

Germline V gives CDR1 LNHDA, CDR2 SQIVND (reference sequence). The CDR3 consists of 14 residues. The germline V and J ends were trimmed by 3 bases and 4 bases, with 13 bases remaining between them. General observations from the study: Benign nodules were reported to have significantly lower TCR beta diversity than malignant thyroid tumors, in blood and tumor.

MiXCR was used by TCRdb to re-call the PCR reads. Altogether roughly 35,000 clones are present, 35% being singletons, with the ten largest covering about 20%. Not a single patient had been given any form of treatment at any point before undergoing thyroid surgery. The sequence derives from a female donor with papillary thyroid cancer or a benign thyroid nodule (not recorded which). Some clones in this sample may be carry-over from other donors' samples. V gene TRBV19 combines with J gene TRBJ2-7; weak D call: TRBD2 (5 bases). Sequenced input: tumor tissue. This chain's CDR3 is CASSMKRDAYEQYF. The DNA for the CDR3 is TGTGCCAGTAGTATGAAACGGGATGCATACGAGCAGTACTTC.